This TCR delta chain derives from a study of gamma-delta chains in newborns, infants, children. This clone is labeled as hyperexpanded (1% or more). Other DNA sequences from this sample encode an identical CDR3 as well. TCRdb processed the reads again with the CATT caller. In the table there are fewer than 1,200 delta-chain clones, roughly 6.6% of which are singletons. The sample consisted of blood. This sequence was found in a child who was a newborn, infant or young child, either healthy, febrile or measles-vaccinated (not recorded which).

The CDR3 sequence is CACDTVLGDTWDTRQMFF. CDR3 DNA: TGTGCCTGTGACACCGTACTGGGGGATACCTGGGACACCCGACAGATGTTTTTC. This sequence joins TRDV2 and TRDJ3; 11 nucleotides agree with TRDD3. This CDR3 has 18 amino acids. V lost 0 bases to trimming and J lost 2 bases; unmatched junction nucleotides: 2. Germline CDR1 GEAIGNYY, CDR2 EKD.